One and the same sample provided the 20 T cell receptor beta chains below, sequenced in a study of T cells after yellow fever vaccination. TCRdb passed the 5' RACE reads through MiXCR, listing each CDR3 protein once. Among some 550,000 distinct CDR3 sequences listed, 15% to 20% were seen once. Sequences were derived from PBMCs, sampled 15 days after the yellow fever booster vaccination. All receptors derive from a man aged 30-40 years who received the YFV17D yellow fever vaccine.

J is TRBJ1-5 and V is TRBV7-9; D is uncertain. The germline gives CDR1 SEHNR, CDR2 FQNEAQ (reference sequence). The length of the CDR3 is 13 residues. V dropped 2 bases and J dropped 11 bases, with 13 bases sitting between them. The CDR3 nucleotides read TGTGCCAGCAGCTTATACCCGGGTATGTCCCAGCATTTT. As protein: CASSLYPGMSQHF.

V is TRBV7-2 and J is TRBJ2-1, with D perhaps matching TRBD1 or TRBD2 (6 bases each). The CDR3 has 14 residues. With 2 bases removed from V and 7 bases from J, the gap between germline ends came to 12 bases. CDR1 and CDR2 from the germline V gene are SGHTA and FQGNSA. The chain's CDR3 is CASSLSGDMNEQFF. CDR3 DNA: TGTGCCAGCAGCTTATCGGGGGACATGAATGAGCAGTTCTTC.

This clonotype was counted between two and nine times. The CDR3 coding sequence is TGTGCCAGCAACCCCGGGGATGGCTATGGCTACACCTTC. Protein sequence: CASNPGDGYGYTF. The chain uses TRBV7-9 and TRBJ1-2; the D is unclear. CDR1 is SEHNR, CDR2 FQNEAQ, per germline (reference sequence). With 7 bases removed from V and 4 bases from J, the gap between germline ends came to 13 bases. The CDR3 has 13 amino acids. The entire variable domain, with the rest obtained from reference TRBV7-9 and TRBJ1-2, is as follows: DTGVSQNPRHKITKRGQNVTFRCDPISEHNRLYWYRQTLGQGPEFLTYFQNEAQLEKSRLLSDRFSAERPKGSFSTLEIQRTEQGDSAMYLCASNPGDGYGYTFGSGTRLTVV.

The rearrangement links TRBV6-5 to TRBJ2-3, with D unresolved. V lost 6 bases and J lost 0, with 4 bases in between. Per germline, CDR1 MNHEY and CDR2 SVGAGI. This CDR3 has 12 amino acids. This CDR3 reads CASRHSTDTQYF. The CDR3 DNA follows: TGTGCCAGCAGACACAGCACAGATACGCAGTATTTT.

V and J are TRBV12-3 or TRBV12-4 and TRBJ2-5, with 7 bases aligning to TRBD1. The CDR3 is 13 amino acids. The V segment lost 6 bases and the J segment 5 bases; nucleotides outside the gene matches: 6. CDR3 nucleotides: TGTGCCAGCAGGCGGAGACAGGGTGAGACCCAGTACTTC. Amino acid sequence: CASRRRQGETQYF.

V is TRBV20-1 and J is TRBJ2-7; 8 positions agree with TRBD2. The CDR3 has 16 residues. Germline-derived CDR1 and CDR2 are DFQATT and SNEGSKA (reference sequence). The V and J ends lost 0 bases and 7 bases, in that order; junction bases with no gene match: 14. CDR3 DNA: TGCAGTGCTAGAGATCGCCTATCCGGGAGGGTAAGGGAGCAGTACTTC. Its translation is CSARDRLSGRVREQYF.

In its sample, this clonotype was seen a few times. V usage is TRBV18 and J usage is TRBJ2-1; D may be TRBD2 (7 bases). The germline gives CDR1 KGHSH, CDR2 LQKENI. The CDR3 is made up of 14 amino acids. V was cut by 1 base and J by 6 bases, with 10 bases left in between. The chain's CDR3 is CASSPRGGLNEQFF. The CDR3 region has the DNA TGTGCCAGCTCACCACGGGGGGGGCTCAATGAGCAGTTCTTC. The full variable domain, with the rest looked up from reference TRBV18 and TRBJ2-1, is NAGVMQNPRHLVRRRGQEARLRCSPMKGHSHVYWYRQLPEEGLKFMVYLQKENIIDESGMPKERFSAEFPKEGPSILRIQQVVRGDSAAYFCASSPRGGLNEQFFGPGTRLTVL.

In its sample, this clonotype was seen many times. V usage is TRBV12-3 or TRBV12-4 and J usage is TRBJ1-1; D is unresolved. Trimming cost V 1 base and J 11 bases, with 8 bases left between them. CDR3 length: 11 amino acids. CDR3 sequence reads: CASSLGVIAFF. Written as DNA, the CDR3 is TGTGCCAGCAGTTTAGGGGTGATCGCTTTCTTT.

This sequence joins TRBV5-1 and TRBJ2-1; 12 nucleotides align to TRBD2. This CDR3 comprises 14 residues. V shed 2 bases, J shed 10 bases, and the junction held 4 bases outside the gene matches. CDR1 and CDR2 (germline): SGHRS, YFSETQ. The CDR3 DNA follows: TGCGCCAGCAGCTTCCAGACTAGCGGGAGCGAGCAGTTCTTC. It specifies CASSFQTSGSEQFF.

This clonotype was counted between two and nine times. The V gene is TRBV6-5, the J gene TRBJ2-2, with D possibly TRBD1 on 6 matching bases. V shed 2 bases and J shed 6 bases, with 13 bases lying between them. The germline V gene encodes CDR1 MNHEY and CDR2 SVGAGI. The CDR3 is 15 residues long. The DNA for the CDR3 is TGTGCCAGCAGTTACACCGGACAGATCTCCGGGGAGCTGTTTTTT. Protein: CASSYTGQISGELFF.

This clonotype has just a few counts. CDR3 sequence (DNA): TGCAGTGCTAGAGATTTTCGGCGGGTCCAAGAGACCCAGTACTTC. It encodes CSARDFRRVQETQYF. This chain uses TRBV20-1 with TRBJ2-5, with D perhaps matching TRBD2 (5 bases). Trimming shortened V by 0 bases and J by 1 base, and 12 bases separated the two germline ends. The CDR3 contains 15 residues. Germline V gene data show CDR1 as DFQATT and CDR2 as SNEGSKA (reference sequence).

The sample holds a few counts of this clonotype. The rearrangement uses TRBV11-2 and TRBJ2-3; 9 bases are shared with TRBD2. CDR1 and CDR2 (germline): SGHAT, FQNNGV. Trimming at V came to 6 bases and at J to 4 bases, leaving 17 bases not matched to a gene. This CDR3 has 18 residues. The CDR3 DNA reads as TGTGCCAGCAGTCTACTCCCCCGTAGCGGGAGTTTAGCAGATACGCAGTATTTT. Its translation: CASSLLPRSGSLADTQYF.

CDR3 sequence reads: CASSWDEDTQYF. Written as DNA, the CDR3 is TGTGCCAGCAGTTGGGACGAAGATACGCAGTATTTT. This chain uses TRBV6-2 or TRBV6-3 with TRBJ2-3; D tentatively reads TRBD1 or TRBD2 (5 bases each). Germline CDR1 MNHEY, CDR2 SVGEGT. The CDR3 runs 12 residues. V was pared by 4 bases and J by 5 bases, with 7 bases between.

This clonotype was counted between two and nine times. The V gene is TRBV6-5, the J gene TRBJ2-5; tentative D call: TRBD1 (6 bases). V was clipped by 0 bases and J by 4 bases, with 18 bases between them. Germline-derived CDR1 and CDR2 are MNHEY and SVGAGI. The CDR3 has 17 amino acids. The DNA for the CDR3 is TGTGCCAGCAGTTACTCGAGGTTGGGGGCGCCTGGAGAGACCCAGTACTTC. Its protein product is CASSYSRLGAPGETQYF.

The sample holds a few counts of this clonotype. V gene TRBV20-1 combines with J gene TRBJ2-3; TRBD2 matches at 10 bases. There are 14 residues in the CDR3. Germline V gene data show CDR1 as DFQATT and CDR2 as SNEGSKA (reference sequence). Losses at the gene ends were 5 bases for V and 3 bases for J; bases not matched to a gene: 5. CDR3 in DNA: TGCAGTGCTGGCGGGACTAGCGAAACAGATACGCAGTATTTT. Amino acid sequence: CSAGGTSETDTQYF.

The J gene is TRBJ2-1, the V gene TRBV23-1; D unresolved. TRBV23-1 is marked as an open reading frame, function uncertain. Trimming took 6 bases from V and 4 from J, leaving 10 bases between them. The CDR3 runs to 13 residues. The CDR3 loop is CASSGVEYNEQFF. DNA for the CDR3: TGCGCCAGCAGCGGCGTTGAATACAATGAGCAGTTCTTC.

The V and J genes are TRBV5-1 and TRBJ1-4; no clear D. Germline lookup yields CDR1 SGHRS and CDR2 YFSETQ. Trimming took 0 bases from V and 4 from J, leaving 1 base between them. The CDR3 has 12 residues. CDR3 nucleotides: TGCGCCAGCAGCTTGGATAATGAAAAACTGTTTTTT. Protein sequence: CASSLDNEKLFF. Drawing the rest from reference TRBV5-1 and TRBJ1-4, the complete variable domain is KAGVTQTPRYLIKTRGQQVTLSCSPISGHRSVSWYQQTPGQGLQFLFEYFSETQRNKGNFPGRFSGRQFSNSRSEMNVSTLELGDSALYLCASSLDNEKLFFGSGTQLSVL.

The gene calls are TRBV20-1 and TRBJ2-1; a weak D match, TRBD2 (7 bases). Germline CDR1 reads DFQATT; CDR2 reads SNEGSKA (reference sequence). This CDR3 spans 13 amino acids. CDR3 protein: CGGARAPYNEQFF. As DNA, the CDR3 is TGCGGGGGGGCCCGGGCCCCCTACAATGAGCAGTTCTTC.

In this sample, this clonotype turned up a few times. The chain combines TRBV27 with TRBJ2-2; D not certain. CDR3 length equals 13 residues. Germline V CDR1 and CDR2: MNHEY, SMNVEV (reference sequence). Trimming removed 7 bases from V and 1 base from J, with 7 bases in between. The DNA of the CDR3 is TGTGCCAGCACCCCGAGGAACACCGGGGAGCTGTTTTTT. Protein sequence: CASTPRNTGELFF.

This clonotype has only a few counts. V and J are TRBV20-1 and TRBJ2-3; D may be TRBD2 (5 bases). Germline lookup yields CDR1 DFQATT and CDR2 SNEGSKA (reference sequence). The germline V and J ends were trimmed by 3 bases and 2 bases, with 12 bases remaining between them. The CDR3 runs to 14 residues. The CDR3 DNA reads as TGCAGTGCTAGCCTGCGGGTTAACACAGATACGCAGTATTTT. This gives the protein CSASLRVNTDTQYF.